These 10 T cell receptor beta chains came from one sample sequenced in a study of T cells in Graves' hyperthyroidism and ophthalmopathy. Amplification yielded TCR beta CDR3 regions, with RNA transcripts as the source. In the first-round RT-PCR of the TCR CDR3, the HTBI primer set was used. MiXCR, applied by TCRdb to the multiplex PCR reads, yields one record per CDR3 protein. The sample holds 660,000 or so distinct CDR3 sequences, around 20% seen once. Input material: blood. Every receptor here comes from a man in his thirties or forties with Graves' ophthalmopathy.

V and J are TRBV6-1 and TRBJ2-7, with unresolved D. Germline CDR1 reads MNHNS; CDR2 reads SASEGT. V lost 5 bases and J lost 1, with 21 bases in between. This CDR3 region has 17 residues. Written as DNA, the CDR3 is TGTGCCAGCAGTCCGTCGCTCCAGGCCACGGAATCCTACGAGCAGTACTTC. Translated, it gives CASSPSLQATESYEQYF.

This chain links TRBV28 with TRBJ2-3; TRBD1 might be the D (11 bases). V lost 5 bases, J lost 4 bases, and 37 bases lay in between. The length of the CDR3 is 22 residues. Germline values: CDR1 MDHEN, CDR2 SYDVKM. The CDR3 here is CASSLGQGASPPSGSVADTQYF. The CDR3 bases are TGTGCCAGCAGTCTAGGACAGGGGGCTTCTCCTCCTAGCGGGAGTGTGGCAGATACGCAGTATTTT.

This clonotype was observed at least ten times. J is TRBJ1-1 and V is TRBV11-3, with unresolved D. V lost 5 bases to trimming and J lost 6 bases, with 16 bases between them. Germline CDR1 SGHNT, CDR2 YENEEA. This CDR3 is built from 14 residues. CDR3 nucleotide sequence: TGTGCCAGCAGCCCCGGACGGGCATCATCTGAAGCTTTCTTT. It translates to CASSPGRASSEAFF.

At least ten counts were recorded for this clonotype. The chain combines TRBV5-5 with TRBJ2-5; 7 nucleotides agree with TRBD2. Germline loops: CDR1 SGHKS, CDR2 YYEKEE (reference sequence). After removal of 0 bases from V and 7 bases from J, the junction contained 0 bases not matched to a gene. This CDR3 spans 12 amino acids. This CDR3 reads CASSLGEGTQYF. The CDR3 DNA follows: TGTGCCAGCAGCTTGGGGGAGGGGACCCAGTACTTC.

The chain employs TRBV9 and TRBJ1-1, with unresolved D. The germline V gene encodes CDR1 SGDLS and CDR2 YYNGEE. The CDR3 contains 15 residues. V lost 0 bases to trimming and J lost 0 bases, with 9 bases between them. CDR3 loop: CASSVGGSVNTEAFF. In DNA form, the CDR3 reads TGTGCCAGCAGCGTAGGTGGCTCCGTGAACACTGAAGCTTTCTTT.

This clonotype has only a few counts. This chain joins TRBV6-1 and TRBJ1-1, with a tentative D call TRBD1 (6 bases). The CDR3 extends over 13 amino acids. Trimming shortened V by 8 bases and J by 3 bases, and 13 bases separated the two germline ends. CDR1 and CDR2 (germline): MNHNS, SASEGT. The CDR3 coding sequence is TGTGCCAGCCGGCGAAGGGGGGACACTGAAGCTTTCTTT. Protein product: CASRRRGDTEAFF.

There are a few counts of this clonotype. Compared with germline, one end of the junction differs, possibly owing to a read error. The chain carries TRBV6-9 and TRBJ2-2; D is unresolved. The CDR3 has 13 residues. Germline V gives CDR1 MNHGY, CDR2 SVAAGI. The CDR3 nucleotides read TGTGCCGGCAGTTACCCTGAGACCGGGGAGCTGTTTTTT. This encodes CAGSYPETGELFF.

There are a few counts of this clonotype. The J gene is TRBJ1-6, the V gene TRBV7-9; 7 bases align to TRBD1. Germline CDR1 is SEHNR and CDR2 is FQNEAQ (reference sequence). Losses at the gene ends were 5 bases for V and 7 bases for J; bases not matched to a gene: 8. This CDR3 region has 15 residues. Here the CDR3 DNA reads TGTGCCAGCAGCCGACAGGGTCTTGTCAATTCACCCCTCCACTTT. Its translation: CASSRQGLVNSPLHF.

The CDR3 loop reads CASSYGREEQYF. CDR3 sequence (DNA): TGTGCCAGCAGTTACGGCAGGGAAGAGCAGTACTTC. The chain carries TRBV6-5 and TRBJ2-7; D might be TRBD1 (5 bases). The CDR3 is 12 amino acids. Per the germline V gene, CDR1 is MNHEY and CDR2 is SVGAGI. Trimming took 2 bases from V and 7 from J, leaving 9 bases between them.

A few counts support this clonotype. V gene TRBV28 combines with J gene TRBJ2-7, with TRBD2 identical over 12 bases. Trimming at V came to 6 bases and at J to 6 bases, leaving 3 bases not matched to a gene. CDR3 length equals 13 residues. Germline CDR1 MDHEN, CDR2 SYDVKM. The CDR3 reads CASREGLAGEQYF. CDR3 DNA sequence: TGTGCCAGCAGGGAGGGACTAGCGGGCGAGCAGTACTTC.